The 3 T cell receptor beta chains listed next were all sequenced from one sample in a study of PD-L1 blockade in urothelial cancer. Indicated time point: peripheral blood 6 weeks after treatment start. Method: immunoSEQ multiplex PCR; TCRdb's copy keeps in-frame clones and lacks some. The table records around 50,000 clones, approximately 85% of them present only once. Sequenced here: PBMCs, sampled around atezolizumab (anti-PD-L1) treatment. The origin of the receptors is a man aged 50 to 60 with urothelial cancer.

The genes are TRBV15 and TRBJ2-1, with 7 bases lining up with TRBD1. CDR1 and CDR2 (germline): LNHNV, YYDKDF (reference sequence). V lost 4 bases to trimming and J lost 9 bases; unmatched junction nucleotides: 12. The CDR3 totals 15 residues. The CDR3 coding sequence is TGTGCCACCAGCAAGACCGGGACAGTCAGGGGTGAGCAGTTCTTC. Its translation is CATSKTGTVRGEQFF. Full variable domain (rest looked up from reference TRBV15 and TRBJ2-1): DAMVIQNPRYQVTQFGKPVTLSCSQTLNHNVMYWYQQKSSQAPKLLFHYYDKDFNNEADTPDNFQSRRPNTSFCFLDIRSPGLGDTAMYLCATSKTGTVRGEQFFGPGTRLTVL.

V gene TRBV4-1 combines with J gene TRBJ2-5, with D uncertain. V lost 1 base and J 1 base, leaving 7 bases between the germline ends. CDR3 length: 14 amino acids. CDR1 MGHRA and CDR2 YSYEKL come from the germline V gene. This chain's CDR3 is CASSQAASQETQYF. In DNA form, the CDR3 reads TGCGCCAGCAGCCAAGCTGCCAGCCAAGAGACCCAGTACTTC.

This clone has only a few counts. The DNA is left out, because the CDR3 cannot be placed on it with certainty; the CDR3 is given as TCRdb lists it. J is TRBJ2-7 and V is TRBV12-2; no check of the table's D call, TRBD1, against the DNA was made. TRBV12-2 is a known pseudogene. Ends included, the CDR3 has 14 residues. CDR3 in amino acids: CASRFGQGAYEQYF.